These 9 T cell receptor beta chains share one sample of origin, sequenced in a study of cytomegalovirus exposure and HLA in healthy donors. Vbeta (60) and Jbeta (13) primers were used in the PCR. The method was immunoSEQ multiplex PCR; TCRdb's version includes in-frame clones alone and lacks a portion of them. The table records approximately 140,000 clones, approximately 71% of them present only once. The sequencing sample was made of PBMCs. These receptors came from a woman aged 45-60 years in good health and CMV-seronegative.

This chain uses TRBV5-1 with TRBJ1-5; 7 bases map to TRBD1. Per the germline V gene, CDR1 is SGHRS and CDR2 is YFSETQ. With V trimmed by 4 bases and J by 2 bases, 12 bases remained unmatched. CDR3 length equals 17 residues. The CDR3 sequence: CASSPLTGMKGNQPQHF. The CDR3, as DNA: TGCGCCAGCAGCCCCCTGACAGGGATGAAGGGCAATCAGCCCCAGCATTTT.

CDR3: CASSSGRETQYF. The CDR3 region has the DNA TGCGCCAGCAGCTCGGGGAGGGAGACCCAGTACTTC. The V and J genes are TRBV5-1 and TRBJ2-5; maybe TRBD2 (6 bases). V shed 3 bases and J shed 5 bases, with 8 bases lying between them. Germline CDR1 and CDR2: SGHRS and YFSETQ. This CDR3 has 12 residues.

The V and J genes are TRBV7-2 and TRBJ2-3; 7 bases are a match to TRBD1. V was clipped by 3 bases and J by 6 bases; unmatched bases: 12. Germline-derived CDR1 and CDR2 are SGHTA and FQGNSA. CDR3 length: 16 amino acids. The CDR3 is CASSFSGERGPDTQYF. In DNA, the CDR3 is TGTGCCAGCAGCTTCTCAGGAGAAAGGGGGCCGGATACGCAGTATTTT.

This chain links TRBV4-3 with TRBJ2-7; the D is unclear. CDR1 and CDR2 from the germline V gene are LGHNA and YSLEER. V was trimmed by 1 base and J by 6 bases, leaving 10 bases between them. The length of the CDR3 is 13 residues. CDR3 sequence reads: CASSQGPQSEQYF. CDR3 sequence (DNA): TGCGCCAGCAGCCAAGGTCCCCAATCCGAGCAGTACTTC.

In this sample, this clone turned up many times. The V and J genes are TRBV13 and TRBJ2-7; tentative D call: TRBD1 (7 bases). This CDR3 region has 12 residues. Trimming stripped 0 bases from V and 11 bases from J, with 11 bases between. The germline CDR1 and CDR2 sequences are PRHDT and FYEKMQ (reference sequence). The CDR3 nucleotides read TGTGCCAGCAGCTTAGGGGGACAGCGGGAGTACTTC. It translates to CASSLGGQREYF.

The rearrangement joins TRBV15 to TRBJ1-1; no firm D call. Germline V gene sequence: CDR1 LNHNV, CDR2 YYDKDF (reference sequence). The CDR3 loop spans 13 amino acids. Trimming took 5 bases from V and 10 from J, leaving 17 bases between them. CDR3 bases: TGTGCCACCAGCCTGGGGAGGTCGCTTTCAGCTTTCTTT. This encodes CATSLGRSLSAFF.

This clone has a handful of counts. The chain links TRBV19 to TRBJ1-1; 7 bases are shared with TRBD1. Losses at the gene ends were 4 bases for V and 3 bases for J; bases not matched to a gene: 11. Germline loops: CDR1 LNHDA, CDR2 SQIVND (reference sequence). The length of the CDR3 is 16 residues. The DNA of the CDR3 is TGTGCCAGTAGTACGTCCGGGACAGAAACTCACACTGAAGCTTTCTTT. The encoded protein is CASSTSGTETHTEAFF.

The chain recombines TRBV2 with TRBJ1-5; perhaps TRBD1 as D (6 bases). CDR3 length equals 14 residues. The V and J ends lost 2 bases and 6 bases respectively, with 11 bases between them. Germline CDR1 SNHLY, CDR2 FYNNEI. The CDR3 loop reads CASSEQGQFQPQHF. The CDR3 bases are TGTGCCAGCAGTGAACAGGGGCAATTTCAGCCCCAGCATTTT. Filled out from reference TRBV2 and TRBJ1-5, the complete variable domain reads EPEVTQTPSHQVTQMGQEVILRCVPISNHLYFYWYRQILGQKVEFLVSFYNNEISEKSEIFDDQFSVERPDGSNFTLKIRSTKLEDSAMYFCASSEQGQFQPQHFGDGTRLSIL.

The chain recombines TRBV7-9 with TRBJ2-7; TRBD1 matches 11 bases. CDR1 is SEHNR, CDR2 FQNEAQ, per germline (reference sequence). CDR3 length: 16 residues. With 5 bases clipped from V and 6 bases from J, the junction kept 12 bases outside the gene matches. Here the CDR3 reads CASSRDIGQGASEQYF. The CDR3 region has the DNA TGTGCCAGCAGCCGTGATATAGGACAGGGGGCCTCCGAGCAGTACTTC.